This TCR beta chain was identified during a study of T cells in Graves' hyperthyroidism and ophthalmopathy. Study-level results: Most thyroid clonotypes expanded above 0.001 were also detected in blood.

This clonotype came up a few times. What it recognizes is unknown. RNA transcripts yielded amplified TCR beta CDR3 regions. The HTBI set primed first-round TCR CDR3 RT-PCR. TCRdb independently ran MiXCR on the multiplex PCR reads; one entry per CDR3 protein. The sample lists hundreds of thousands of distinct CDR3 sequences, around 14% occurring once. V lost 3 bases to trimming and J lost 1 base, with 7 bases between them. Germline V lookup: CDR1 SGHNT, CDR2 YYREEE (reference sequence). The CDR3 loop spans 13 amino acids. V gene TRBV5-4 combines with J gene TRBJ1-1; D may be TRBD1 (5 bases). The sequencing input was blood. The sequence derives from a woman in her twenties or thirties with Graves' hyperthyroidism. DNA of the CDR3: TGTGCCAGCAGCTACGGGACGAACACTGAAGCTTTCTTT. The encoded protein is CASSYGTNTEAFF. Looking up the rest from reference TRBV5-4 and TRBJ1-1 gives the full variable domain: ETGVTQSPTHLIKTRGQQVTLRCSSQSGHNTVSWYQQALGQGPQFIFQYYREEENGRGNFPPRFSGLQFPNYSSELNVNALELDDSALYLCASSYGTNTEAFFGQGTRLTVV.